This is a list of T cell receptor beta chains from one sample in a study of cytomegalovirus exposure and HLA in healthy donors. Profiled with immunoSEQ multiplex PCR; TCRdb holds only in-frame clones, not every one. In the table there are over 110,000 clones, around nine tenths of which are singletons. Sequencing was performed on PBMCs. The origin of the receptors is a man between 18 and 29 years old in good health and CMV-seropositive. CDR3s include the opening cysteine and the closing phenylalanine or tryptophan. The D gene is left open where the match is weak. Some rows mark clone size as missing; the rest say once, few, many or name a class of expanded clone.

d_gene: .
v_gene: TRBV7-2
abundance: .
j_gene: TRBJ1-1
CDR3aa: CASSLGRRMGTEAFF
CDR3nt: TGTGCCAGCAGCTTGGGTAGGAGGATGGGCACTGAAGCTTTCTTT

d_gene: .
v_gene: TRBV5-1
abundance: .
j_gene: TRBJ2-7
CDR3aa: CASSPTGTSSGALF
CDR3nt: TGCGCCAGCAGCCCTACCGGGACAAGCTCCGGGGCCCTCTTC

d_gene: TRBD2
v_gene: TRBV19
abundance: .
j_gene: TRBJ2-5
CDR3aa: CASSMPSGMQETQYF
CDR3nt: TGTGCCAGTAGTATGCCTAGCGGGATGCAAGAGACCCAGTACTTC

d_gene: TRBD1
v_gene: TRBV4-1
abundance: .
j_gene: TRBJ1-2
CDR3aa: CASSQDRGGYTF
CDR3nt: TGCGCCAGCAGCCAGGACAGGGGTGGCTACACCTTC

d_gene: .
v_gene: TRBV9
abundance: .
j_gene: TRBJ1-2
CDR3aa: CASSVGTLNNGYTF
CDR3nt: TGTGCCAGCAGCGTAGGGACTTTAAATAATGGCTACACCTTC

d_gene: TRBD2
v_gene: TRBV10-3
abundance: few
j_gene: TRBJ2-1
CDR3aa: CAISELRGGGNEQFF
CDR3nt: TGTGCCATCAGTGAGCTGCGGGGGGGCGGAAATGAGCAGTTCTTC

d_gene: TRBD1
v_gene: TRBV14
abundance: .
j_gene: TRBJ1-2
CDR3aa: CASSQEWGRGIDGYTF
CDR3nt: TGTGCCAGCAGCCAAGAGTGGGGCAGGGGGATTGACGGCTACACCTTC

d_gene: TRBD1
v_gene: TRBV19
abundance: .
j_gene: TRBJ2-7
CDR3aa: CASSIEQGAYEQYF
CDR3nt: TGTGCCAGTAGTATAGAACAGGGGGCCTACGAGCAGTACTTC

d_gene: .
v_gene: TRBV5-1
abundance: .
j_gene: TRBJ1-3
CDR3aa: CASSLLILGNTIYF
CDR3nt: TGCGCCAGCAGCTTACTAATCCTCGGAAACACCATATATTTT

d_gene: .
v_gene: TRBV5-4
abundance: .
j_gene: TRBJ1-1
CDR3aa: CASSLANRVGPEAFF
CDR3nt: TGTGCCAGCAGCTTGGCCAACAGGGTCGGGCCTGAAGCTTTCTTT

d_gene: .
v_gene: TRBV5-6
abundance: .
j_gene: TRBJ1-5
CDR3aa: CASSLGKEDTQHF
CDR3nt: TGTGCCAGCAGCCTGGGGAAAGAGGACACCCAGCATTTT

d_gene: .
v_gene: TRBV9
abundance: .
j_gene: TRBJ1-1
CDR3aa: CASSPRRQSFGDTEAFF
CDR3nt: TGTGCCAGCAGCCCCCGTCGACAGTCCTTTGGGGACACTGAAGCTTTCTTT

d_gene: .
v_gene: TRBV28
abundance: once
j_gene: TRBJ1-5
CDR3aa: CASRTANQPQHF
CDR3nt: TGTGCCAGCAGGACAGCTAATCAGCCCCAGCATTTT

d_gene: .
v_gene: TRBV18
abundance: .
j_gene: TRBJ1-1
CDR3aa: CASSPSVGLRDTEAFF
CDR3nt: TGTGCCAGCTCACCATCCGTGGGACTCAGGGACACTGAAGCTTTCTTT

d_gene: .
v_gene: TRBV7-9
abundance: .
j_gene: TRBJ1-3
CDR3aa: CASSSRTAGNTIYF
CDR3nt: TGTGCCAGCAGCTCACGGACAGCTGGAAACACCATATATTTT